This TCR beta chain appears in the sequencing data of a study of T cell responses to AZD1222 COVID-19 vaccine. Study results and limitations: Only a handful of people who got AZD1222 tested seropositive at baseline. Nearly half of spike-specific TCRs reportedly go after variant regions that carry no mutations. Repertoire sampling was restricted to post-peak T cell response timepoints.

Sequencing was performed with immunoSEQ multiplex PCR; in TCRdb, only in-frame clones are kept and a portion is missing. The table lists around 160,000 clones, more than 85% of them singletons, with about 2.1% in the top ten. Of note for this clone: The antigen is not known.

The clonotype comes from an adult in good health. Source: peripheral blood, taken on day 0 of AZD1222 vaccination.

The CDR3 protein is CASSLEGARQYF. As DNA, the CDR3 is TGCGCCAGCAGCTTGGAGGGGGCGAGGCAGTACTTC. This rearrangement joins TRBV5-1 to TRBJ2-7; 7 bases are shared with TRBD1. Germline-derived CDR1 and CDR2 are SGHRS and YFSETQ. This CDR3 spans 12 amino acids. The J segment lost 9 bases and the V segment lost 0 bases, leaving 3 bases of the junction unmatched.